The next 6 T cell receptor delta chains were all read from a single sample in a study of gamma-delta T cells after stem cell transplantation. TCRdb reanalyzed the RT-PCR reads using CATT. Of 2,500 to 3,500 delta-chain clones in the sample, about 1.8% were seen once. Material: gamma-delta T cells. The source is a human donor. It is not recorded whose cells these are; they may come from a transplant donor.

This clone was observed a few times. The TCRdb protein comes from a much larger clone and disagrees with this DNA's translation at residue 3, likely due to a read error; the protein given here is derived from the DNA. The chain has TRDV2 and TRDJ1; possibly TRDD3 for D (6 bases). The CDR3 loop spans 15 amino acids. CDR1 is GEAIGNYY and CDR2 is EKD in the germline V gene. The CDR3 DNA is TGTGCCCGTGATCAACTGGGTCGCTACACCGATAAACTCATCTTT. Its protein product is CARDQLGRYTDKLIF.

In its sample, this clone was seen a few times. The TCRdb protein comes from a much larger clone and disagrees with this DNA's translation at residue 10, likely due to a read error; the protein given here is derived from the DNA. The chain joins TRDV2 to TRDJ1; tentatively, D is TRDD2 or TRDD3 (5 bases each). This CDR3 spans 19 amino acids. V dropped 1 base and J dropped 3 bases, with 26 bases sitting between them. Germline values: CDR1 GEAIGNYY, CDR2 EKD. CDR3 bases: TGTGCCTGTGACACTCTGCTTCCAACCCAGGGATCTCGTCCCGATAAACTCATCTTT. Its translation is CACDTLLPTQGSRPDKLIF.

This clone was found a few times. The TCRdb record carries a much larger clone's protein, which differs from this DNA's translation at residue 7; a read error is the likely cause, and the protein listed here is the DNA translation. V usage is TRDV2 and J usage is TRDJ1; TRDD3 agrees at 9 bases. The CDR3 contains 19 residues. The ends lost 3 bases at V and 0 bases at J; junction bases unmatched: 16. Germline CDR1 is GEAIGNYY and CDR2 is EKD. Here the CDR3 reads CACDPVPGDTQLYTDKLIF. CDR3 in DNA: TGTGCCTGTGACCCGGTACCGGGGGATACACAGTTGTACACCGATAAACTCATCTTT.

Worth noting for this clone: The TCRdb protein, from a much larger clone, departs from this DNA's translation at residue 7, likely by read error; the protein shown derives from the DNA. This chain's CDR3 is CACDTLAQTSELIF. The CDR3 nucleotides are TGTGCCTGTGACACTCTCGCCCAGACGTCGGAACTCATCTTT. The V and J genes are TRDV2 and TRDJ1; D unclear. The V end lost 1 base, the J end lost 9 bases, and 17 bases lay between the germline ends. Germline V gene lookup returns CDR1 GEAIGNYY and CDR2 EKD. The CDR3 runs to 14 residues.

On this clone itself: It differs at one base from a far larger clone, so likely a read error. The chain recombines TRDV2 with TRDJ1; maybe TRDD3 (6 bases). V was trimmed by 1 base and J by 4 bases, leaving 15 bases between them. From germline, CDR1 is GEAIGNYY and CDR2 EKD. The CDR3 has 15 amino acids. The CDR3 region has the DNA TGTGCCTGTGACACAGTGGGGGGTACAAACGATAAACTCATCTTT. It specifies CACDTVGGTNDKLIF.

A few counts support this clone. The rearrangement uses TRDV2 and TRDJ1, with 8 bases identical to TRDD3. CDR3 size: 19 residues. J was trimmed by 0 bases and V by 0 bases; bases with no gene match: 14. Germline V gene lookup returns CDR1 GEAIGNYY and CDR2 EKD. The CDR3 loop reads CACDTVVRDTRGYTDKLIF. The CDR3, as DNA: TGTGCCTGTGACACCGTTGTCCGGGATACGCGGGGGTACACCGATAAACTCATCTTT.